What follows describes a single T cell receptor (beta chain). Its antigen is unknown. J lost 6 bases, V lost 5 bases, and 9 bases had no gene match. Germline CDR1 and CDR2: KGHSH and LQKENI. This CDR3 comprises 15 residues. The source of the sample is a study of cytomegalovirus exposure and HLA in healthy donors. Study-level results: Relative to the roughly 700-donor mean, N-insertions were reportedly fewer in an Asian-associated ancestry cluster in a later analysis. At a 0.05 false discovery rate, a later analysis found 18,000 or so TCR beta sequences to be associated with HLA alleles.

The PCR contained 60 Vbeta and 13 Jbeta primers. Here immunoSEQ multiplex PCR was the method, and the copy in TCRdb shows in-frame clones only, minus some. This sample carries roughly 170,000 clones, roughly 85% of them seen once, and the ten largest clones take under 1.5%. Specimen: PBMCs. The rearrangement uses TRBV18 and TRBJ2-1; TRBD2 matches at 8 bases. This TCR was recovered from a man in his thirties or forties in good health and CMV-seronegative. CDR3 residues: CASSEGVAGINEQFF. The CDR3 nucleotides are TGTGCCAGCTCAGAGGGGGTAGCGGGGATCAATGAGCAGTTCTTC.